These 21 T cell receptor beta chains originate from one sample sequenced in a study of CXCR3-negative and CXCR3-positive naive CD8 T cells. In preparing the TRB cDNA libraries, 5' RACE with UMI labels was used. TCRdb derives one entry per CDR3 protein from the 5' RACE reads, leaving out DNA. The data show 100,000 to 150,000 distinct CDR3 sequences, and the top ten clones hold 0.49%. The material sequenced was naive CXCR3- CD8+ T cells from blood. The subset is: CD45RO-CCR7+CD27+CD95- naive CD8+ T cells lacking CXCR3 (TNR3-). The receptor source for this set is a human donor in good health. Some clones in this sample may be carry-over from other donors' samples.

The CDR3 reads CASSLSPPGEAYEQYF. The chain carries TRBV5-1 and TRBJ2-7; TCRdb names TRBD1, which stays unverified in the absence of DNA. The CDR3 has 16 residues. Per germline, CDR1 SGHRS and CDR2 YFSETQ.

The CDR3 protein is CASSQVLPSGSSEQYF. This chain links TRBV3-1 with TRBJ2-7; TCRdb designates TRBD2, a call that cannot be tested without DNA. The CDR3 loop spans 16 amino acids. The V gene's germline CDR1 is LGHDT and CDR2 YNNKEL (reference sequence).

Here the CDR3 reads CASSLLHDNSYNEQFF. This chain connects TRBV7-9 to TRBJ2-1. The CDR3 length is 16 residues. Germline assignment: CDR1 SEHNR and CDR2 FQNEAQ (reference sequence).

The V gene is TRBV29-1, the J gene TRBJ1-2; without DNA, the TCRdb call of TRBD1 cannot be checked. The germline V gene has CDR1 SQVTM and CDR2 ANQGSEA. This CDR3 spans 11 amino acids. CDR3 loop: CSVLRGYGYTF.

The chain is built from TRBV12-3 or TRBV12-4 and TRBJ1-2. The CDR3 consists of 12 residues. The CDR3 spells CASSLGTKGYTF.

This chain links TRBV28 with TRBJ2-1; TCRdb returns TRBD2, unconfirmable since there is no DNA. CDR1 and CDR2 (germline): MDHEN, SYDVKM. The CDR3 extends over 16 amino acids. CDR3 in amino acids: CASRGSGTLLYNEQFF.

This CDR3 reads CASSPDSYLSYNEQFF. The chain couples TRBV6-2 or TRBV6-3 to TRBJ2-1; the D call of TRBD1 rests on TCRdb alone, since no DNA is present to check it. This CDR3 comprises 16 residues. Germline V gene data show CDR1 as MNHEY and CDR2 as SVGEGT.

V is TRBV19 and J is TRBJ2-1; without DNA, the TCRdb call of TRBD2 cannot be checked. Germline-derived CDR1 and CDR2 are LNHDA and SQIVND (reference sequence). The CDR3 sequence is 16 residues long. This CDR3 is CASSMGGGFSYNEQFF.

The chain carries TRBV7-3 and TRBJ2-1; TCRdb outputs TRBD1, but without DNA this stays unchecked. Germline V gene lookup returns CDR1 SGHTA and CDR2 FQGTGA. The CDR3 contains 17 residues. This CDR3 reads CASSLQGLASSYNEQFF.

J is TRBJ2-7 and V is TRBV29-1. This CDR3 has 12 residues. In germline, CDR1 is SQVTM, CDR2 ANQGSEA. The CDR3 loop reads CSARQGPHEQYF.

This chain uses TRBV4-1 with TRBJ1-5; TCRdb lists TRBD1, though no DNA is available to test this call. This CDR3 is 16 amino acids long. Germline lookup yields CDR1 MGHRA and CDR2 YSYEKL. The CDR3 here is CASSQDRGLGNQPQHF.

The J gene is TRBJ2-3, the V gene TRBV3-1; absent DNA, TCRdb's TRBD2 call cannot be checked. The germline gives CDR1 LGHDT, CDR2 YNNKEL (reference sequence). This CDR3 has 14 residues. The CDR3 spells CASSLAGVTDTQYF.

The chain has TRBV29-1 and TRBJ2-5; without DNA, the TCRdb call of TRBD1 cannot be checked. Germline V gene lookup returns CDR1 SQVTM and CDR2 ANQGSEA. The CDR3 consists of 15 residues. This CDR3 reads CSAGRDGGYQETQYF.

This chain's CDR3 is CASSLWADSNQPQHF. The chain carries TRBV5-5 and TRBJ1-5; there is no DNA to check the TCRdb D call of TRBD1. This CDR3 has 15 residues. Per germline, CDR1 SGHKS and CDR2 YYEKEE (reference sequence).

The chain uses TRBV28 and TRBJ1-1. The germline V gene encodes CDR1 MDHEN and CDR2 SYDVKM. This CDR3 has 16 residues. CDR3 region: CATTSRVGGTNTEAFF.

The chain couples TRBV7-8 to TRBJ2-3; with no DNA, the TCRdb D assignment of TRBD1 cannot be verified. There are 15 residues in the CDR3. Germline CDR1 is SGHVS and CDR2 is FQNEAQ. The CDR3 loop reads CASSSPGGSTDTQYF.

This chain links TRBV10-3 with TRBJ2-3. Germline CDR1 and CDR2: ENHRY and SYGVKD. CDR3 size: 13 residues. The CDR3 here is CAIGWTSTDTQYF.

This chain joins TRBV28 and TRBJ2-7; the TCRdb D gene call, TRBD2, has no DNA to confirm it. Germline V CDR1 and CDR2: MDHEN, SYDVKM. The CDR3 totals 17 residues. The CDR3 spells CASSDLPSSGGDYEQYF.

The chain uses TRBV10-3 and TRBJ2-1; as DNA is missing, the TRBD1 call by TCRdb cannot be tested. The CDR3 consists of 19 residues. Germline CDR1 and CDR2: ENHRY and SYGVKD. CDR3 protein: CAISVRGQATTENYNEQFF.

The V gene is TRBV7-9, the J gene TRBJ2-1; lacking DNA, the TRBD1 call made by TCRdb goes unchecked. Germline CDR1 is SEHNR and CDR2 is FQNEAQ (reference sequence). CDR3 size: 15 residues. CDR3 in amino acids: CASSSSEGNYNEQFF. The full variable domain, its missing parts supplied by reference TRBV7-9 and TRBJ2-1, is DTGVSQNPRHKITKRGQNVTFRCDPISEHNRLYWYRQTLGQGPEFLTYFQNEAQLEKSRLLSDRFSAERPKGSFSTLEIQRTEQGDSAMYLCASSSSEGNYNEQFFGPGTRLTVL.

The genes are TRBV5-5 and TRBJ2-5; without DNA, the TCRdb call of TRBD1 cannot be checked. This CDR3 contains 15 residues. CDR1 and CDR2 (germline): SGHKS, YYEKEE (reference sequence). The chain's CDR3 is CASSPAPGGQETQYF.